This T cell receptor (beta chain) appears in the sequencing data of a study of T-cell memory formation after mild COVID-19. Study-wide findings and caveats: SARS-CoV-2 specificity was not confirmed for second-wave clones peaking on day 37. The pre-infection memory compartment contained some responding clones, suggesting cross-reactive memory joined. Among clones contracting day 15 to 85, CD4/CD8 was balanced, whereas later expanders leaned CD4+.

Sample barcodes and UMIs were carried by the TCR alpha and TCR beta cDNA libraries that 5'RACE generated with constant-segment primers. TCRdb redid the calling of the 5' RACE reads with MiXCR, one entry per CDR3 protein. The sample has fewer than 450,000 distinct CDR3 sequences, 20% to 30% seen once; the top ten hold 8.8%. Germline CDR1 reads MNHNS; CDR2 reads SASEGT. The CDR3 has 15 amino acids. The V and J ends lost 8 bases and 2 bases respectively, with 15 bases between them. Notes on this clonotype: Its antigen remains unidentified.

V gene TRBV6-1 combines with J gene TRBJ2-2; possible D gene TRBD2, 7 bases. Sequencing was performed on PBMCs or a T cell subset sorted from them (not recorded which). The TCR comes from an adult woman who had mild COVID-19 (a few samples of this study predate the infection). Cell type and time point are not known. In DNA form, the CDR3 reads TGTGCCAGCGGAGGGGGGGACGTAAACACCGGGGAGCTGTTTTTT. Residues: CASGGGDVNTGELFF.